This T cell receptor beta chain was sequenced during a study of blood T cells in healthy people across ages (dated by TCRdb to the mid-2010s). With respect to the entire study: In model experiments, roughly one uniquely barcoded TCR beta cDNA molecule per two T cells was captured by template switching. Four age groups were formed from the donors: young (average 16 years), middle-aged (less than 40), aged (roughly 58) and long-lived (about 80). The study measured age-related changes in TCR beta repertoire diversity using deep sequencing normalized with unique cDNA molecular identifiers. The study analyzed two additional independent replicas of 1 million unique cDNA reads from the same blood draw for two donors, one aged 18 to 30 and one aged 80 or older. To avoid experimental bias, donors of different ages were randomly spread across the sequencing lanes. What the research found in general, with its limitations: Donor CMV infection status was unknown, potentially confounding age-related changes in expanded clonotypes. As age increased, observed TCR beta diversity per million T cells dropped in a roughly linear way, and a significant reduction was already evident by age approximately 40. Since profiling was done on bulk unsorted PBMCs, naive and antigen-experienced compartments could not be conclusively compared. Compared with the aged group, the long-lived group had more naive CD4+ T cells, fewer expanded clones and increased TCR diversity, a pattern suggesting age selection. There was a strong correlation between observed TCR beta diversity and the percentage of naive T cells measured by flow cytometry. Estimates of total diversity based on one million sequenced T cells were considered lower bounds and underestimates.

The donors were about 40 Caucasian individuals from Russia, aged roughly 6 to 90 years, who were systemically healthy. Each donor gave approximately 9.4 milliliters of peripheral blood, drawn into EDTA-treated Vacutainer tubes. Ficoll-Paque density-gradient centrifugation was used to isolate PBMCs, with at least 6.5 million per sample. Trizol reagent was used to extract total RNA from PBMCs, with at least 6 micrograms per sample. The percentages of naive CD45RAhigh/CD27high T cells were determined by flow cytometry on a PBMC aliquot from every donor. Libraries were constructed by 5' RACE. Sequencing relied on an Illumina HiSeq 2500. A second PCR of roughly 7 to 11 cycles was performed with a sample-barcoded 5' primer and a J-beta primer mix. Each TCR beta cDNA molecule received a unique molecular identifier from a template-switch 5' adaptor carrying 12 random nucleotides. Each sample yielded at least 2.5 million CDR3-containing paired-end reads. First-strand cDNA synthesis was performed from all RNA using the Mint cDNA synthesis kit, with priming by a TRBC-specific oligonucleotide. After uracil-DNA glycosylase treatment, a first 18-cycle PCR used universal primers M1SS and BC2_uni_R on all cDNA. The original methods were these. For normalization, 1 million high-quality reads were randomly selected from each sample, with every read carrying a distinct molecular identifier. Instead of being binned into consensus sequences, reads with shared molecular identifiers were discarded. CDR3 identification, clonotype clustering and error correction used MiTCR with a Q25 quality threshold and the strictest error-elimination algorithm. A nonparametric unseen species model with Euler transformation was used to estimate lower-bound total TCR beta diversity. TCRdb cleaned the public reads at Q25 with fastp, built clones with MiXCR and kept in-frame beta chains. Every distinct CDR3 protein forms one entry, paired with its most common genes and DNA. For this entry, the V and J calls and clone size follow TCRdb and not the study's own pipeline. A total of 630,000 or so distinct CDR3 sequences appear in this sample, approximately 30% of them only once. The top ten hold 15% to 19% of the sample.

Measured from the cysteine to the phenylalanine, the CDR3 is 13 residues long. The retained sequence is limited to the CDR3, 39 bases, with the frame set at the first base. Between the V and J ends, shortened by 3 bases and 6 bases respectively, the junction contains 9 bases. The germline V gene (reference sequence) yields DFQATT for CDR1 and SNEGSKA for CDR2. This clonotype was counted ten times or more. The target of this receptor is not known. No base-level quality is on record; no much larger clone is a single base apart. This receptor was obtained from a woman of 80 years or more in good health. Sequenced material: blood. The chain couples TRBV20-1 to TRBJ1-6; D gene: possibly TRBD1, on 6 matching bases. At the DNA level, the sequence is TGCAGTGCTAGGGACAGTAGTAATTCACCCCTCCACTTT. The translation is CSARDSSNSPLHF.